The clone carrying this TCR beta chain has a single count. This record belongs to a study of control samples from healthy donors and cancer patients. Assay: immunoSEQ multiplex PCR; the TCRdb copy retains only in-frame clones and omits some. This table has 65,000 to 95,000 clones, roughly 86% appearing once. Sequenced: blood. The sequence came from a man in his fifties or sixties in good health.

Here the CDR3 DNA reads TGCAGTGCTAGAACCCGCACTGAAGCTTTCTTT. Its protein product is CSARTRTEAFF. The chain is built from TRBV20-1 and TRBJ1-1, with D hard to call. The V and J ends lost 2 bases and 4 bases respectively, with 5 bases between them. The CDR3 runs to 11 residues. Germline V gives CDR1 DFQATT, CDR2 SNEGSKA (reference sequence).